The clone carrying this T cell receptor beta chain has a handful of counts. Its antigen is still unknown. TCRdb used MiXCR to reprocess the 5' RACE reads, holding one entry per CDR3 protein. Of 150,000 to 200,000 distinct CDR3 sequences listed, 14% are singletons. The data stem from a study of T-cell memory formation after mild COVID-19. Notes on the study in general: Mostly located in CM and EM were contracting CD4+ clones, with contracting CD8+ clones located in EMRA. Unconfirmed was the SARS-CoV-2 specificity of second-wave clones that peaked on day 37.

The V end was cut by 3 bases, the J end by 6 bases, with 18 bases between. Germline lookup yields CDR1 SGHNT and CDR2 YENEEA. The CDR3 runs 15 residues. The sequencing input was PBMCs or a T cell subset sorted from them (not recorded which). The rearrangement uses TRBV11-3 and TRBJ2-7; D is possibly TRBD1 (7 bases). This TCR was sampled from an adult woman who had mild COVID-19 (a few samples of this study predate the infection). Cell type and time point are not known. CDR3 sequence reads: CASSFRPRDRREQYF. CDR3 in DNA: TGTGCCAGCAGCTTTAGACCGCGGGACAGACGCGAGCAGTACTTC.